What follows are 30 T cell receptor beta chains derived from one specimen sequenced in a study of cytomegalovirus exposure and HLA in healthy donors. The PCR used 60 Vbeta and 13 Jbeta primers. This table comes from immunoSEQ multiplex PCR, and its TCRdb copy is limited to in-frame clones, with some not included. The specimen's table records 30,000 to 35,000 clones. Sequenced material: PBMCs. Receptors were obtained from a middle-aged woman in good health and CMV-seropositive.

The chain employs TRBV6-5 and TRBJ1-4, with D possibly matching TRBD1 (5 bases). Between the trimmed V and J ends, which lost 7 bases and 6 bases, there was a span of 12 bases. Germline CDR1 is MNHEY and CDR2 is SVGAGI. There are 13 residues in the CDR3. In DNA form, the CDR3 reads TGTGCCAGCAAGGAGGGGCACGATGAAAAACTGTTTTTT. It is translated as CASKEGHDEKLFF.

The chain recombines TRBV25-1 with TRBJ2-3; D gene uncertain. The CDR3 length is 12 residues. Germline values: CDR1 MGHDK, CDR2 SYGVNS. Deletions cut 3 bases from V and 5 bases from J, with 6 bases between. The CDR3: CASSDPRDTQYF. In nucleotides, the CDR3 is TGTGCCAGCAGTGACCCCAGAGATACGCAGTATTTT.

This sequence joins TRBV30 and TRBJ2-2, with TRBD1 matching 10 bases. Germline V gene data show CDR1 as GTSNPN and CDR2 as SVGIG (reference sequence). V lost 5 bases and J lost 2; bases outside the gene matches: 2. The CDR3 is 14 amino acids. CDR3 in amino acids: CAWGTGENTGELFF. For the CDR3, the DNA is TGTGCCTGGGGGACAGGGGAAAACACCGGGGAGCTGTTTTTT.

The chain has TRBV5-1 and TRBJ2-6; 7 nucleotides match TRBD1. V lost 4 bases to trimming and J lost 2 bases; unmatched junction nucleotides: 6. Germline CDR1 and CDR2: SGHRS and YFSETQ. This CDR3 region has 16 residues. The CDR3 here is CASSDRERTGANVLTF. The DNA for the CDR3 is TGCGCCAGCAGCGACAGGGAGAGGACTGGGGCCAACGTCCTGACTTTC. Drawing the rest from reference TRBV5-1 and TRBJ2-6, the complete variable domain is KAGVTQTPRYLIKTRGQQVTLSCSPISGHRSVSWYQQTPGQGLQFLFEYFSETQRNKGNFPGRFSGRQFSNSRSEMNVSTLELGDSALYLCASSDRERTGANVLTFGAGSRLTVL.

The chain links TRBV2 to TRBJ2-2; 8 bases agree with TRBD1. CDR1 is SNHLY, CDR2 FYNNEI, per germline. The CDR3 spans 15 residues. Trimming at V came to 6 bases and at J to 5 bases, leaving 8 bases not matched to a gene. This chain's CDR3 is CASRENRGKTGELFF. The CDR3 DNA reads TGTGCCAGCAGAGAGAACAGGGGGAAAACCGGGGAGCTGTTTTTT.

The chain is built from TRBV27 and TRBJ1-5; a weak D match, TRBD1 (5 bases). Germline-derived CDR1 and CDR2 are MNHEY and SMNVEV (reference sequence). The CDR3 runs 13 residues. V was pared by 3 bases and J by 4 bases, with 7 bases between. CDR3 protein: CASSFRGNQPQHF. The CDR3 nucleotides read TGTGCCAGCAGTTTCCGGGGGAATCAGCCCCAGCATTTT.

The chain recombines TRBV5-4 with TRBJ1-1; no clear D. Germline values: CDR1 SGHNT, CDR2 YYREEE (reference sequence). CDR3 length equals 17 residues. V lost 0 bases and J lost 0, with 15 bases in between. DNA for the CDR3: TGTGCCAGCAGCTTGGGAAGCTTAGCGACCCTGAACACTGAAGCTTTCTTT. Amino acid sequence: CASSLGSLATLNTEAFF.

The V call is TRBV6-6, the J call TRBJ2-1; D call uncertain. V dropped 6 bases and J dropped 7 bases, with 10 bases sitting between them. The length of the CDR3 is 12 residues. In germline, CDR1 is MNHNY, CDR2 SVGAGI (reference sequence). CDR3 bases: TGTGCCAGCAGAAACGAGTGGAATGAGCAGTTCTTC. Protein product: CASRNEWNEQFF.

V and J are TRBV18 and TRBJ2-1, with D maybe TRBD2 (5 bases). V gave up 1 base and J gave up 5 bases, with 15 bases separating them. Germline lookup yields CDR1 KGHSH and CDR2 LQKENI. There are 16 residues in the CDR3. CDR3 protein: CASSPRGKEVHNEQFF. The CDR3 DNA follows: TGTGCCAGCTCACCACGAGGGAAGGAGGTTCACAATGAGCAGTTCTTC.

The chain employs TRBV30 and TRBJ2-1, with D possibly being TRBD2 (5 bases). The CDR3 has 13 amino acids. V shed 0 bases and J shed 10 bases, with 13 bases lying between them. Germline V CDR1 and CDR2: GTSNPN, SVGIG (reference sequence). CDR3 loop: CAWSVPDWEEQFF. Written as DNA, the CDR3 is TGTGCCTGGAGTGTACCGGACTGGGAAGAGCAGTTCTTC.

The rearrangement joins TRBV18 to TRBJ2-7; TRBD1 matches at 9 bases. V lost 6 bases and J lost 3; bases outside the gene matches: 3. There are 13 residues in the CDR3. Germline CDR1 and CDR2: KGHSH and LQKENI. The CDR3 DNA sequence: TGTGCCAGCTCCCAGGGACAGGGCTACGAGCAGTACTTC. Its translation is CASSQGQGYEQYF.

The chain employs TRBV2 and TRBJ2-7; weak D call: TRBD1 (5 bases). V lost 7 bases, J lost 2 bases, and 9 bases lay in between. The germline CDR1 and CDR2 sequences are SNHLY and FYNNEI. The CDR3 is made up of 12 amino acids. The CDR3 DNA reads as TGTGCCAGCATCGTAGGGGCCTACGAGCAGTACTTC. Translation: CASIVGAYEQYF.

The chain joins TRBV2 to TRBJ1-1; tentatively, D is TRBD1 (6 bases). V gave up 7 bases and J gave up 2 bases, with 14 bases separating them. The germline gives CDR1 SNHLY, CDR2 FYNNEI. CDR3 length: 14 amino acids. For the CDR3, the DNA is TGTGCCAGCAAACAGACAGGCCCAAACACTGAAGCTTTCTTT. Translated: CASKQTGPNTEAFF.

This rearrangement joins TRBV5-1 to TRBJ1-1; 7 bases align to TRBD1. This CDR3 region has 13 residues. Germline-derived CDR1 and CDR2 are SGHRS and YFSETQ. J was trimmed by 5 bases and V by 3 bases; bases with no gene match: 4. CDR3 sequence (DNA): TGCGCCAGCAGCTCAAACAGGGGAACTGAAGCTTTCTTT. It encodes CASSSNRGTEAFF.

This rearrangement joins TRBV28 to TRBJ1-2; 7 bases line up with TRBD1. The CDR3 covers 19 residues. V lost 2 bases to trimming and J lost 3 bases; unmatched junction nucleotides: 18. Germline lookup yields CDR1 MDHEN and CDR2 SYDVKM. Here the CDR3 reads CASSLQVFPSKGAHYGYTF. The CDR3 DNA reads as TGTGCCAGCAGTTTACAGGTCTTCCCTTCTAAGGGGGCTCACTATGGCTACACCTTC.

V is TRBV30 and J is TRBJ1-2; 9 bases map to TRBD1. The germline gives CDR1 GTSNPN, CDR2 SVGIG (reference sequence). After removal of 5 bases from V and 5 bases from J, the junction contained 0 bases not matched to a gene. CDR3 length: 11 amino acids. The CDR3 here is CAWDRGYGYTF. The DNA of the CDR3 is TGTGCCTGGGACAGGGGGTATGGCTACACCTTC.

The CDR3 DNA follows: TGTGCCAGCAGTGAACTAGCTTTACACACAGATACGCAGTATTTT. This sequence encodes CASSELALHTDTQYF. The V call is TRBV27, the J call TRBJ2-3; TRBD2 is a possible D gene (6 bases). V was shortened by 5 bases and J by 2 bases, with 14 bases between the two germline ends. The CDR3 runs to 15 residues. From germline, CDR1 is MNHEY and CDR2 SMNVEV (reference sequence).

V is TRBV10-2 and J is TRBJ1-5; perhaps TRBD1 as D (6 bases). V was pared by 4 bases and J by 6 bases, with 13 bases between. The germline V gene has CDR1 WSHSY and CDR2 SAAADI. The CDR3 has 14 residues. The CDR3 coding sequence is TGCGCCAGCAGTGTGGGGGCGCAGACTCAGCCCCAGCATTTT. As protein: CASSVGAQTQPQHF.

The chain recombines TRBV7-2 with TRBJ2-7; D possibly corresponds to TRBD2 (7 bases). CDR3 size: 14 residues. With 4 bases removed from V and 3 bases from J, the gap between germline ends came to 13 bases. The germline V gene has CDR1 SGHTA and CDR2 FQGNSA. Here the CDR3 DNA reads TGTGCCAGCAGCTGGGGGGGGGCCGGCTACGAGCAGTACTTC. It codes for CASSWGGAGYEQYF.

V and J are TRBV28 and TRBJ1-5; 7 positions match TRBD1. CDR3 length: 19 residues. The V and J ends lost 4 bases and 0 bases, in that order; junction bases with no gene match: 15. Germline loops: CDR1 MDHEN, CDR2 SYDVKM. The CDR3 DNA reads TGTGCCAGCAGTTACCCTTTGGGCACCGGGACAGCTAGCAATCAGCCCCAGCATTTT. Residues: CASSYPLGTGTASNQPQHF.

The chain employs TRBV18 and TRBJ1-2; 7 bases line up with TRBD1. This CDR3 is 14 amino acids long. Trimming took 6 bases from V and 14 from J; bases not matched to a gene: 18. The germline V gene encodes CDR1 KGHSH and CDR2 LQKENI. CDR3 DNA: TGTGCCAGCTCTACTATAAGAGCTGACAGGGCCTTAACCTTC. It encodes CASSTIRADRALTF.

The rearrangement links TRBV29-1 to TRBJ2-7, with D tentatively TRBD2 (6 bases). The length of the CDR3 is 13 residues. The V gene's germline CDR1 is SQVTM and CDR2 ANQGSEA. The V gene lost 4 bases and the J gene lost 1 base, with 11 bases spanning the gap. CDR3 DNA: TGCAGCGTTGGGGGGGTCACTTCCTACGAGCAGTACTTC. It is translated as CSVGGVTSYEQYF.

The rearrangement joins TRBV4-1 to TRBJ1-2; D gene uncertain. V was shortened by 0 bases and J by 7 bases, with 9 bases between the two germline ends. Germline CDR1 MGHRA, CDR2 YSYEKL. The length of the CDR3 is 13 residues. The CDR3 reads CASSQDSESGYTF. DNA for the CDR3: TGCGCCAGCAGCCAAGATTCAGAATCTGGCTACACCTTC.

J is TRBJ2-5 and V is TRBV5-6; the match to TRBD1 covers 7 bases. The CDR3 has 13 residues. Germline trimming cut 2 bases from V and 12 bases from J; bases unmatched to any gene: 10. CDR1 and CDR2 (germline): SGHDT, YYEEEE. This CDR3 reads CASSLGGRRVEYF. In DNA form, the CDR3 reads TGTGCCAGCAGCTTAGGGGGCCGCCGCGTCGAGTACTTC.

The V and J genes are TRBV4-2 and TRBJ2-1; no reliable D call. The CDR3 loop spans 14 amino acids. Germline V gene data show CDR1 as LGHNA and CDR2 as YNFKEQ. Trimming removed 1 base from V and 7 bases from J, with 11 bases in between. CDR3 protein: CASSQGDNPNEQFF. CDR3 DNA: TGTGCCAGCAGCCAAGGAGACAACCCAAATGAGCAGTTCTTC.

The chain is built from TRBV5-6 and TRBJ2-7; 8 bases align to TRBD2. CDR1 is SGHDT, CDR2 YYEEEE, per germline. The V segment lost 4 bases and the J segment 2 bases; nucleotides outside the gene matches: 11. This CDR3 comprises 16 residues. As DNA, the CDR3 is TGTGCCAGCAGCCGTGCAACTAGCGGATCAACCTACGAGCAGTACTTC. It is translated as CASSRATSGSTYEQYF.

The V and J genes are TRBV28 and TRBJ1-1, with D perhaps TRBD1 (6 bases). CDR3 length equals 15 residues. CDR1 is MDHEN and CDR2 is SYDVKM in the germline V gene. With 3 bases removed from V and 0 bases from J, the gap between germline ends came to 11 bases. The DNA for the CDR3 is TGTGCCAGCAGTTTGTACAGGGCTATGAACACTGAAGCTTTCTTT. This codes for CASSLYRAMNTEAFF. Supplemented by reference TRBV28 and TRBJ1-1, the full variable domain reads DVKVTQSSRYLVKRTGEKVFLECVQDMDHENMFWYRQDPGLGLRLIYFSYDVKMKEKGDIPEGYSVSREKKERFSLILESASTNQTSMYLCASSLYRAMNTEAFFGQGTRLTVV.

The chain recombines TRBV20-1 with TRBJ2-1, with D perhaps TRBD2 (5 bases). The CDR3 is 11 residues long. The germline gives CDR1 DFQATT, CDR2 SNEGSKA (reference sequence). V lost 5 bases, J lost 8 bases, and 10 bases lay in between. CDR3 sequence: CSAPRADEQFF. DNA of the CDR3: TGCAGTGCTCCTAGAGCGGATGAGCAGTTCTTC.

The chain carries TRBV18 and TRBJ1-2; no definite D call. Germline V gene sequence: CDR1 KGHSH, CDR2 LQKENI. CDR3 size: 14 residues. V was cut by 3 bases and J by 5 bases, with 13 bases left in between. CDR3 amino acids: CASSPAMTPYGYTF. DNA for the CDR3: TGTGCCAGCTCACCCGCAATGACACCGTATGGCTACACCTTC.

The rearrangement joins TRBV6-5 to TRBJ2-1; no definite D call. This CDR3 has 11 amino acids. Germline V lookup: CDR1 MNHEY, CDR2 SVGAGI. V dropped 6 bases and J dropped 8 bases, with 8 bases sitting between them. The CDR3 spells CASSRRDEQFF. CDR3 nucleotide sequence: TGTGCCAGCAGCCGGAGAGATGAGCAGTTCTTC.